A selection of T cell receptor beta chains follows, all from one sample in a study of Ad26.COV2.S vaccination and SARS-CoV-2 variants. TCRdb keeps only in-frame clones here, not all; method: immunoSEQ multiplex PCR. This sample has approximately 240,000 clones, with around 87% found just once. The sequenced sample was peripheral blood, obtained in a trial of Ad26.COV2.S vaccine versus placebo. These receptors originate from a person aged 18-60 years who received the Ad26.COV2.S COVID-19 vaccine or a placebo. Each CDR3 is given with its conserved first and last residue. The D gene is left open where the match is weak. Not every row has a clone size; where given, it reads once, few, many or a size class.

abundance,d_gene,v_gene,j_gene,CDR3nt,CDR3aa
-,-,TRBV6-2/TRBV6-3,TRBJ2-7,TGTGCCAGCAGTTTTACTTACAGAGTCTCCTACGAGCAGTACTTC,CASSFTYRVSYEQYF
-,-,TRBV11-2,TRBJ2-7,TGTGCCAGCAGCTTAGGGAGCTACGAGCAGTACTTC,CASSLGSYEQYF
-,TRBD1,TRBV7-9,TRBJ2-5,TGTGCCAGCAGCGCGATCCGGGACAGGGGAGTCCAAGAGACCCAGTACTTC,CASSAIRDRGVQETQYF
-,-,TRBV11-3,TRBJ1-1,TGTGCCAGCAGCCCAACCAGCGCCACTGAAGCTTTCTTT,CASSPTSATEAFF
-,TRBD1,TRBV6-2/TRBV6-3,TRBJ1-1,TGTGCCAGCAGTTATTCCGGGACAGGGGGCCTGAACACTGAAGCTTTCTTT,CASSYSGTGGLNTEAFF
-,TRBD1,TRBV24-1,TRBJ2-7,TGTGCCACCAGTGATGGGACAGGGATGCGCTACGAGCAGTACTTC,CATSDGTGMRYEQYF
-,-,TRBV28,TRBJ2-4,TGTGCCAGCAGTTTTCCAGGGCCAGCCAAAAACATTCAGTACTTC,CASSFPGPAKNIQYF
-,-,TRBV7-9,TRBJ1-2,TGTGCCAGCAGCTGGGACCGAGTGGGCTACACCTTC,CASSWDRVGYTF
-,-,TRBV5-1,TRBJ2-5,TGCGCCAGCAGTAACGCGGGGAGTGGACAAGAGACCCAGTACTTC,CASSNAGSGQETQYF
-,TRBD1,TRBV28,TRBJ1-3,TGTGCCAGCAGCTTACCGGGACAGGGGGGAAACACCATATATTTT,CASSLPGQGGNTIYF
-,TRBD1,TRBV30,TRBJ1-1,TGTGCCTGGACGACAGGGGTTTGGACTGAAGCTTTCTTT,CAWTTGVWTEAFF
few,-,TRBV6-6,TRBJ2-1,TGTGCCAGCGCCGGGCCCAACAATGAGCAGTTCTTC,CASAGPNNEQFF
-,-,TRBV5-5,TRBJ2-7,TGTGCCAGCAGCTCCACAGGACCCTACGAGCAGTACTTC,CASSSTGPYEQYF
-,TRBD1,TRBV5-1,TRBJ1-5,TGCGCCAGCAGCACGACAGGGGTTGGCAATCAGCCCCAGCATTTT,CASSTTGVGNQPQHF
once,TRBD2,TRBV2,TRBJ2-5,TGTGCCAGCTTCCCAAGGGGCCGCGGGGGGGGTCAAGAGACCCAGTACTTC,CASFPRGRGGGQETQYF
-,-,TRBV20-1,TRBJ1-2,TGCAGTGCTAGCCGACCGAATGGCTACACCTTC,CSASRPNGYTF
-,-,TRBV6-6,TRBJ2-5,TGTGCCAGCTTAAACCGGGGGGCCTGGGAGACCCAGTACTTC,CASLNRGAWETQYF
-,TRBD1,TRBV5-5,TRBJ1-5,TGTGCCAGCAGCTTGGACAGGGGTGGTCAGCCCCAGCATTTT,CASSLDRGGQPQHF
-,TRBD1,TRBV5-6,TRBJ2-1,TGTGCCAGCAGCTTGGGCAGGGGGTCCCCTTACAATGAGCAGTTCTTC,CASSLGRGSPYNEQFF
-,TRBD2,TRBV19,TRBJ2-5,TGTGCCAGTAGTTTAAGCCGGGGACTAGCGGGAGTTGAGACCCAGTACTTC,CASSLSRGLAGVETQYF
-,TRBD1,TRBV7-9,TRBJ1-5,TGTGCCAGCAGCCCCGGGACAGGGGGCTGGGGCAATCAGCCCCAGCATTTT,CASSPGTGGWGNQPQHF
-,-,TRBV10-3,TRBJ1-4,TGTGCCATCAGTGGCAGCGAGGGGAGTGAAAAACTGTTTTTT,CAISGSEGSEKLFF
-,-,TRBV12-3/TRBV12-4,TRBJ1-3,TGTGCCAGCCTTGGAACCCCTGGAAACACCATATATTTT,CASLGTPGNTIYF
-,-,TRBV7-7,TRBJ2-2,TGTGCTAGCAGCCGAGGGACAACGAACACCGGGGAGCTGTTTTTT,CASSRGTTNTGELFF
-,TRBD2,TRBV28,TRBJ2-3,TGTGCCAGCAGTTTATCCAGCGGGGGGGCCCCAGATACGCAGTATTTT,CASSLSSGGAPDTQYF
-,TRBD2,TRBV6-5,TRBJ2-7,TGTGCCAGCAACAAACGGACTAGCGGGAGACGCGAGCAGTACTTC,CASNKRTSGRREQYF
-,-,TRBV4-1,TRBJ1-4,TGCGCCAGCAGCCAAGGTCTCAGGGAGAATGAAAAACTGTTTTTT,CASSQGLRENEKLFF
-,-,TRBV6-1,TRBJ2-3,TGTGCCAGCAGTGAAGAGAGAGGGCGGACGCAGTATTTT,CASSEERGRTQYF
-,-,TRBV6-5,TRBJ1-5,TGTGCCAGCAGTTGGGACCGGCTTCAGCCCCAGCATTTT,CASSWDRLQPQHF
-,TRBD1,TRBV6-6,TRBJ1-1,TGTGCCTTCGGGACAGACTGGGGTACTGAAGCTTTCTTT,CAFGTDWGTEAFF
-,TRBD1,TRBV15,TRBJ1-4,TGTGCCACCAGCAGAGCAACAGGGGATCGAGAAAAACTGTTTTTT,CATSRATGDREKLFF
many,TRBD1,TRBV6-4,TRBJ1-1,TGTGCCAGCAGGGACAGGGCGGGCACTGAAGCTTTCTTT,CASRDRAGTEAFF
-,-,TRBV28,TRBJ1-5,TGTGCCAGCAGTTTAACGATGGGGGAGCCCCAGCATTTT,CASSLTMGEPQHF
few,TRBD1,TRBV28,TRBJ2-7,TGTGCCAGCACCAAAGGACAGGCGCCGTACTTC,CASTKGQAPYF
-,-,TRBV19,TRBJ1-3,TGTGCCAGTAGTATCCAGCCTTCTGGAAACACCATATATTTT,CASSIQPSGNTIYF
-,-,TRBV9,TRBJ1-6,TGTGCCAGCAGCCCCCCGTTCAGGGATAATTCACCCCTCCACTTT,CASSPPFRDNSPLHF
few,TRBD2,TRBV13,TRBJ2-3,TGTGCCAGCAGCCTATATGCCAGGACTAGCGGGAGGGCCTCCTCGTCGACGCAGTATTTT,CASSLYARTSGRASSSTQYF
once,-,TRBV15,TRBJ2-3,TGTGCCACCAGCAGAGTTGGAGGAACAGATACGCAGTATTTT,CATSRVGGTDTQYF
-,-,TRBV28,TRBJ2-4,TGTGCCAGCAGTTTTCGAGGACCTACTCGAGGGAACATTCAGTACTTC,CASSFRGPTRGNIQYF
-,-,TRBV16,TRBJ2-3,TGTGCCAGCAGCCAATCGTACAGTTCAGGCACAGATACGCAGTATTTT,CASSQSYSSGTDTQYF
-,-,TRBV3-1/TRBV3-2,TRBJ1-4,TGTGCCAGCAGAGGGGTACATGAAAAACTGTTTTTT,CASRGVHEKLFF
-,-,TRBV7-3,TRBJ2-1,TGTGCCAGCAGCTTAACAGCATACAATGAGCAGTTCTTC,CASSLTAYNEQFF
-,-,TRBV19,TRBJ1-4,TGTGCCAGTAGTACACAGGGCGGGGAAAAACTGTTTTTT,CASSTQGGEKLFF
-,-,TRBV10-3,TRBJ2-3,TGTGCCATCAGTGAGGGGGTGCTGGCAGATACGCAGTATTTT,CAISEGVLADTQYF
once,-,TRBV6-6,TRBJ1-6,TGTGCCAGCATTGGGGAGAGTTTCTCCTATAATTCACCCCTCCACTTT,CASIGESFSYNSPLHF
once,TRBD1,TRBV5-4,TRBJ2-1,TGTGCCAGCAGCCCGACAGGGGGTTACAATGAGCAGTTCTTC,CASSPTGGYNEQFF
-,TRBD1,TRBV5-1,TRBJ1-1,TGCGCCAGCAGCTTGGCCGGCCTTCAGGGGGCAACTTTCTTT,CASSLAGLQGATFF
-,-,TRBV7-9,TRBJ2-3,TGTGCCAGCAGCCTCCTTGCATCAGATACGCAGTATTTT,CASSLLASDTQYF
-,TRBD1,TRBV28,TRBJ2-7,TGTGCCAGCAGTCCAGGGACAGTCTACGAGCAGTACTTC,CASSPGTVYEQYF
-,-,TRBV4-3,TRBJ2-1,TGCGCCAGCAGCCAAGGGCGTAGGAGCTCCTACAATGAGCAGTTCTTC,CASSQGRRSSYNEQFF
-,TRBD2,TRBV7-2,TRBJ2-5,TGTGCCAGCAGCTTAGGGGACCAACTAGCGGGAGTTGGTGAGACCCAGTACTTC,CASSLGDQLAGVGETQYF
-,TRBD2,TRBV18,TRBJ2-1,TGTGCCAGCTCACCCCCGACTAGCGGGACCTACAATGAGCAGTTCTTC,CASSPPTSGTYNEQFF
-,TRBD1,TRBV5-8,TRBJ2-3,TGTGCCAGCAGCTTGGACAGGGGGACAGATACGCAGTATTTT,CASSLDRGTDTQYF
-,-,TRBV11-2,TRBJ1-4,TGTGCCAGCAGCTTATTTGGAAGGGGTGCAACTAATGAAAAACTGTTTTTT,CASSLFGRGATNEKLFF